The following is a TCR beta chain sequence with its context. No antigen is known for it. The data are from a study of cytomegalovirus exposure and HLA in healthy donors. Study-wide results and limits: Around 18,000 TCR beta sequences were associated with HLA alleles at 0.05 false discovery rate in a later analysis. An assumption of roughly uniform sequencing depth across donors underlay the presence/absence analyses.

PCR primers comprised 60 Vbeta and 13 Jbeta primers. Data came from immunoSEQ multiplex PCR; TCRdb stores just in-frame clones and leaves some out. The sample includes over 100,000 clones, around 67% of them seen just once. Germline values: CDR1 DFQATT, CDR2 SNEGSKA (reference sequence). Trimming removed 6 bases from V and 5 bases from J, with 8 bases in between. CDR3 length: 11 amino acids. Sequences were obtained from PBMCs. The clonotype comes from a woman aged 40 to 50 in good health and CMV-seropositive. V gene TRBV20-1 combines with J gene TRBJ2-1; perhaps TRBD2 as D (5 bases). CDR3 protein: CSAQRDNEQFF. Here the CDR3 DNA reads TGCAGTGCACAGAGGGACAATGAGCAGTTCTTC.